A single sample is the source of the 9 T cell receptor beta chains below, sequenced in a study of blood T cells in healthy people across ages. Together with a sample-barcoded 5' primer, a J-beta primer mix was included in a second PCR lasting 7 to 11 cycles. Using its own MiXCR run on the 5' RACE reads, TCRdb lists one record per CDR3 protein. The profile shows roughly 570,000 distinct CDR3 sequences, about 25% of them singletons. Material for sequencing was blood. The source of these receptors is a woman in her 70s in good health.

The chain joins TRBV6-1 to TRBJ1-2; 7 bases are shared with TRBD1. The length of the CDR3 is 15 residues. The germline V gene has CDR1 MNHNS and CDR2 SASEGT. J lost 5 bases, V lost 0 bases, and 6 bases had no gene match. CDR3 in amino acids: CASSEAGTARYGYTF. CDR3 nucleotide sequence: TGTGCCAGCAGTGAAGCCGGGACAGCAAGATATGGCTACACCTTC.

This chain connects TRBV20-1 to TRBJ1-1; D gene uncertain. There are 13 residues in the CDR3. Trimming shortened V by 0 bases and J by 9 bases, and 14 bases separated the two germline ends. CDR1 is DFQATT and CDR2 is SNEGSKA in the germline V gene (reference sequence). The CDR3 region has the DNA TGCAGTGCTAGAGATAGTAGGCAGACGCAAGCTTTCTTT. The encoded protein is CSARDSRQTQAFF.

The gene calls are TRBV9 and TRBJ1-2; the D is unclear. Between the trimmed V and J ends, which lost 0 bases and 4 bases, there was a span of 13 bases. The CDR3 totals 15 residues. CDR1 SGDLS and CDR2 YYNGEE come from the germline V gene. The CDR3 region is CASSVGTADAYGYTF. For the CDR3, the DNA is TGTGCCAGCAGCGTAGGAACAGCCGATGCCTATGGCTACACCTTC.

This clonotype occurred many times. Here the CDR3 reads CASSPQNTGELFF. The CDR3 DNA reads as TGTGCCAGCAGCCCCCAGAACACCGGGGAGCTGTTTTTT. V is TRBV7-9 and J is TRBJ2-2; no clear D. CDR1 is SEHNR, CDR2 FQNEAQ, per germline (reference sequence). V was cut by 5 bases and J by 1 base, with 5 bases left in between. This CDR3 has 13 amino acids.

The chain is built from TRBV19 and TRBJ2-2; a weak D match, TRBD2 (6 bases). Deletions cut 8 bases from V and 6 bases from J, with 16 bases between. In germline, CDR1 is LNHDA, CDR2 SQIVND (reference sequence). The CDR3 loop spans 14 amino acids. CDR3 DNA: TGTGCCAGTCGCTGGAGGGGTCTGGCCGGGGAGCTGTTTTTT. It yields the protein CASRWRGLAGELFF.

This clonotype was detected ten times or more. This chain links TRBV29-1 with TRBJ1-1; a weak D match, TRBD1 (6 bases). CDR1 and CDR2 (germline): SQVTM, ANQGSEA. V lost 6 bases and J 8 bases, leaving 28 bases between the germline ends. This CDR3 spans 16 amino acids. CDR3 loop: CSVASNRGGRISEAFF. CDR3 in DNA: TGCAGCGTCGCATCGAATAGAGGGGGGCGCATCTCGGAAGCTTTCTTT.

This clonotype appeared a few times. The rearrangement links TRBV15 to TRBJ2-3; no clear D. In germline, CDR1 is LNHNV, CDR2 YYDKDF (reference sequence). The CDR3 has 13 amino acids. V was cut by 5 bases and J by 2 bases, with 8 bases left in between. DNA for the CDR3: TGTGCCACCAGCTCCCCTAACACAGATACGCAGTATTTT. Protein sequence: CATSSPNTDTQYF.

This clonotype has only a few counts. This chain joins TRBV5-1 and TRBJ2-7; the D gene is possibly TRBD2 (6 bases). CDR1 is SGHRS and CDR2 is YFSETQ in the germline V gene. Trimming removed 4 bases from V and 4 bases from J, with 18 bases in between. The CDR3 loop spans 15 amino acids. The CDR3 DNA follows: TGCGCCAGCAGCCCTAGCGCCGGGGCCAAATACGAGCAGTACTTC. Amino acids: CASSPSAGAKYEQYF.

This clonotype has more than one count but fewer than ten. This chain links TRBV12-3 or TRBV12-4 with TRBJ1-4, with D perhaps matching TRBD1 (5 bases). This CDR3 has 15 amino acids. V shed 8 bases and J shed 3 bases, with 16 bases lying between them. The CDR3 loop reads CASGGEQHANEKLFF. The CDR3 coding sequence is TGTGCCAGCGGGGGGGAACAGCATGCTAATGAAAAACTGTTTTTT.